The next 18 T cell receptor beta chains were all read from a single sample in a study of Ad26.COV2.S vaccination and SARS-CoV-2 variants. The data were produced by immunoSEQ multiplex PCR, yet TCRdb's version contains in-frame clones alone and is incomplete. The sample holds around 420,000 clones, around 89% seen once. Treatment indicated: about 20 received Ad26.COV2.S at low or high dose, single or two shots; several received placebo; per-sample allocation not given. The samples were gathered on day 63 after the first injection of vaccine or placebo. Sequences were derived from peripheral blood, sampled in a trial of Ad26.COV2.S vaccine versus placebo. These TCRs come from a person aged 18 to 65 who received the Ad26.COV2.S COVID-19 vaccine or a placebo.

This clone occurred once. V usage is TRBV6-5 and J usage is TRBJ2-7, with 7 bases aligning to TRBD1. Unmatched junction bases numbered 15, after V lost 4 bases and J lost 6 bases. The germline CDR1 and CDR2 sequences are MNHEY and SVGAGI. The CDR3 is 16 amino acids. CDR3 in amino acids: CASSSSADRELSEQYF. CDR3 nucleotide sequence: TGTGCCAGCAGTTCCTCAGCCGACAGGGAACTGTCCGAGCAGTACTTC.

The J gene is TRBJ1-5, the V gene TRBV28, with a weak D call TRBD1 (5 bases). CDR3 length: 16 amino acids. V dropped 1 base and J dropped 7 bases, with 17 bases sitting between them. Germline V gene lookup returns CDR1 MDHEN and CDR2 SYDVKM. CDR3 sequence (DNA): TGTGCCAGCAGTTTATTCAGCCTTGGGGGGTTACAGCCCCAGCATTTT. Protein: CASSLFSLGGLQPQHF.

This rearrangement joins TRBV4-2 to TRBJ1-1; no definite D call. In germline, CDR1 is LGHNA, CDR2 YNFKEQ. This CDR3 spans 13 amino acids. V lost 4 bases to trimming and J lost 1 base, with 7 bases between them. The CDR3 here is CASSPIWNTEAFF. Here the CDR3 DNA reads TGTGCCAGCAGCCCGATTTGGAACACTGAAGCTTTCTTT.

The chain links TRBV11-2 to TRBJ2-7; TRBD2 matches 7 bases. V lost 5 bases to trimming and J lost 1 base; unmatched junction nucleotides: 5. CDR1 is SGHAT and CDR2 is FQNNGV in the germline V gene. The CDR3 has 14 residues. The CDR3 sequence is CASSRDYSSYEQYF. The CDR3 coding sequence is TGTGCCAGCAGCCGGGACTATTCTTCCTACGAGCAGTACTTC.

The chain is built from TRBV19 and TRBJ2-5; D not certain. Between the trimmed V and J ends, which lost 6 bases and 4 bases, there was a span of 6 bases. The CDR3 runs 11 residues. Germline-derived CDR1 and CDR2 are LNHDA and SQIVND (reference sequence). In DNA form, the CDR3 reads TGTGCCAGTAGACTCGGAGAGACCCAGTACTTC. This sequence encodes CASRLGETQYF.

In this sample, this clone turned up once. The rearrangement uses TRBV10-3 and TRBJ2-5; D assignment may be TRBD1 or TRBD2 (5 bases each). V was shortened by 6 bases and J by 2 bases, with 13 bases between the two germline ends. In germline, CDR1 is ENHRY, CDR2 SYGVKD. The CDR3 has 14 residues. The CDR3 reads CAIRLEGKQETQYF. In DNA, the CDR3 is TGTGCCATCAGATTAGAGGGGAAACAAGAGACCCAGTACTTC.

CDR3 in amino acids: CASSQDSYSYNEQFF. As DNA, the CDR3 is TGTGCCAGCAGCCAAGATTCATACTCCTACAATGAGCAGTTCTTC. J is TRBJ2-1 and V is TRBV14; D unresolved. The CDR3 is 15 amino acids. CDR1 SGHDN and CDR2 FVKESK come from the germline V gene. Deletions cut 0 bases from V and 0 bases from J, with 6 bases between.

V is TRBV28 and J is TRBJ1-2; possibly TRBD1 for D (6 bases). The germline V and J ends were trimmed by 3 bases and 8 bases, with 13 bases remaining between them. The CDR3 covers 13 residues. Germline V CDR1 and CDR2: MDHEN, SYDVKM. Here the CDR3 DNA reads TGTGCCAGCAGTTTCGGCAGGGGCCCAGGCTACACCTTC. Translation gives CASSFGRGPGYTF.

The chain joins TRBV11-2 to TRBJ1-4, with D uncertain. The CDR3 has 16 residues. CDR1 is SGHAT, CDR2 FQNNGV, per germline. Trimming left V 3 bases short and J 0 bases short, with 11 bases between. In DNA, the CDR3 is TGTGCCAGCAGCTTTGACCAGCTTGCAACTAATGAAAAACTGTTTTTT. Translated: CASSFDQLATNEKLFF.

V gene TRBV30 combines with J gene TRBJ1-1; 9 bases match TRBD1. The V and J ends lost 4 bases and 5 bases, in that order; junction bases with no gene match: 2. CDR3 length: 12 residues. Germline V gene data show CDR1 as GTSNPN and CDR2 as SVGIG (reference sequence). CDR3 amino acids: CAWKGQGTEAFF. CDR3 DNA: TGTGCCTGGAAGGGACAGGGAACTGAAGCTTTCTTT.

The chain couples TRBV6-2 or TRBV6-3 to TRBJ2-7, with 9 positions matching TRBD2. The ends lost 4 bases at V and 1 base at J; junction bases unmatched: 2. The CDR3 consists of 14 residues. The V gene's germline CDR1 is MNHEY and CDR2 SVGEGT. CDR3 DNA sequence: TGTGCCAGCAGTTTAGCGGGGGATTCCTACGAGCAGTACTTC. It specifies CASSLAGDSYEQYF.

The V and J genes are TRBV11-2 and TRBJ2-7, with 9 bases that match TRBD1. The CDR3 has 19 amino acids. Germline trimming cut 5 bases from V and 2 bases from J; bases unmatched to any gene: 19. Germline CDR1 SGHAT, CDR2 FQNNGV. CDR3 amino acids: CASSIAWGGQGENPYEQYF. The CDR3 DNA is TGTGCCAGCAGCATAGCGTGGGGGGGACAGGGAGAAAACCCCTACGAGCAGTACTTC.

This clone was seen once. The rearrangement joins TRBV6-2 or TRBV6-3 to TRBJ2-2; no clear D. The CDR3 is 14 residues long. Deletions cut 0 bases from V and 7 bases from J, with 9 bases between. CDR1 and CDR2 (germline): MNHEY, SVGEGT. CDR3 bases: TGTGCCAGCAGTTACTCGTTCGCATACGGGGAGCTGTTTTTT. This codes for CASSYSFAYGELFF.

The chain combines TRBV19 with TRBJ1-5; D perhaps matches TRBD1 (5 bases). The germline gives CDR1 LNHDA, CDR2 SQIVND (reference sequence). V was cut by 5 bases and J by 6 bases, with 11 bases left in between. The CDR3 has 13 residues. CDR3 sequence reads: CASSAQGVQPQHF. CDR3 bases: TGTGCCAGTAGTGCCCAGGGTGTTCAGCCCCAGCATTTT.

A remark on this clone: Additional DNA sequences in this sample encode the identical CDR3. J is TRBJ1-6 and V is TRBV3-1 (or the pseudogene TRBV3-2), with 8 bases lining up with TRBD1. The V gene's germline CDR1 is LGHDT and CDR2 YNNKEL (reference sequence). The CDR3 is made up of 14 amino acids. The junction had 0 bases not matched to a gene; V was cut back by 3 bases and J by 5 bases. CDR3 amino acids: CASSQGQDNSPLHF. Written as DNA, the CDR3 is TGTGCCAGCAGCCAGGGACAGGATAATTCACCCCTCCACTTT.

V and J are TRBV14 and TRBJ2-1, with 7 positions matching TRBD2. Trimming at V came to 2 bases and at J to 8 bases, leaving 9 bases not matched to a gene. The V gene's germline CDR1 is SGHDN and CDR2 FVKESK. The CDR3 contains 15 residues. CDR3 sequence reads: CASSQLALAEDEQFF. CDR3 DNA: TGTGCCAGCAGCCAACTGGCCCTAGCGGAAGATGAGCAGTTCTTC. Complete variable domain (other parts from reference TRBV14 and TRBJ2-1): EAGVTQFPSHSVIEKGQTVTLRCDPISGHDNLYWYRRVMGKEIKFLLHFVKESKQDESGMPNNRFLAERTGGTYSTLKVQPAELEDSGVYFCASSQLALAEDEQFFGPGTRLTVL.

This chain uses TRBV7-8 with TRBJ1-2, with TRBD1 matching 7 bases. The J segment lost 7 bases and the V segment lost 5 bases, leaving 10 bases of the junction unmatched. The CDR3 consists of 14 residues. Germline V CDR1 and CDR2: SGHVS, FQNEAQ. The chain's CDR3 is CASSRDRRGLGYTF. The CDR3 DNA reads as TGTGCCAGCAGCCGGGACAGAAGGGGCCTTGGCTACACCTTC.

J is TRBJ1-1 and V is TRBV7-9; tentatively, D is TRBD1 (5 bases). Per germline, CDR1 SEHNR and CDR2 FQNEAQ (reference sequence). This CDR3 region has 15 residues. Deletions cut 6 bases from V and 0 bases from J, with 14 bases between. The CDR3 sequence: CASRRAGTVNTEAFF. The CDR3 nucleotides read TGTGCCAGCAGAAGAGCCGGGACGGTGAACACTGAAGCTTTCTTT.